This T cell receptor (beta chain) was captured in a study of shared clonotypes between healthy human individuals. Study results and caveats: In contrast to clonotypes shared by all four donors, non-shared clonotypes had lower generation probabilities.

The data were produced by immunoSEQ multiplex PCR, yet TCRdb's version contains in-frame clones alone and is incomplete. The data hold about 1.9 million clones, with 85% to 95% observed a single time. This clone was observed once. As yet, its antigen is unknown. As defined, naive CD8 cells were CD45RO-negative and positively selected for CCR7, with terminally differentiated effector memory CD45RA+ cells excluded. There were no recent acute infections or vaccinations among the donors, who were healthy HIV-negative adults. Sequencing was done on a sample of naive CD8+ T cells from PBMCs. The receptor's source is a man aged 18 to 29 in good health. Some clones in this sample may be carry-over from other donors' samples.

CDR3 loop: CASSAYGTEPDAGQFF. The CDR3 DNA sequence: TGTGCCAGCAGTGCTTACGGAACCGAGCCTGACGCGGGGCAGTTCTTC. The V call is TRBV25-1, the J call TRBJ2-1; tentatively, D is TRBD2 (5 bases). The V and J ends lost 4 bases and 12 bases respectively, with 25 bases between them. Per germline, CDR1 MGHDK and CDR2 SYGVNS. The CDR3 is made up of 16 amino acids. Combining the CDR3 with reference TRBV25-1 and TRBJ2-1 gives the whole variable domain EADIYQTPRYLVIGTGKKITLECSQTMGHDKMYWYQQDPGMELHLIHYSYGVNSTEKGDLSSESTVSRIRTEHFPLTLESARPSHTSQYLCASSAYGTEPDAGQFFGPGTRLTVL.